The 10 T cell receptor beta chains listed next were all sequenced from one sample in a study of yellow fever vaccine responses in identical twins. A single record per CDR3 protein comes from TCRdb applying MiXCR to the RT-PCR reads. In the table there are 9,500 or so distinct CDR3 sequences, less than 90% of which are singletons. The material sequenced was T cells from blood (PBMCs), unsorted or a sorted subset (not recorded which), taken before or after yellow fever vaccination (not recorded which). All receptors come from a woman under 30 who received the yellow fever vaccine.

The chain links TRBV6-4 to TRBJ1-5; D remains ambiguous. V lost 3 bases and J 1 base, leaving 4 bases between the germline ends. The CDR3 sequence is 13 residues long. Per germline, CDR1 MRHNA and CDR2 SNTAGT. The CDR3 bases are TGTGCCAGCAGTGAATCGAGCAATCAGCCCCAGCATTTT. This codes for CASSESSNQPQHF.

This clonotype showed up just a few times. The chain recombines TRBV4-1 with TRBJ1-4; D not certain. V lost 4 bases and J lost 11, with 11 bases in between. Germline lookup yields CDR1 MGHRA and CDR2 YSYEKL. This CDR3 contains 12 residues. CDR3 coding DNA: TGCGCCAGCAGCCGACCGCTAGGGAAACTGTTTTTT. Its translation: CASSRPLGKLFF.

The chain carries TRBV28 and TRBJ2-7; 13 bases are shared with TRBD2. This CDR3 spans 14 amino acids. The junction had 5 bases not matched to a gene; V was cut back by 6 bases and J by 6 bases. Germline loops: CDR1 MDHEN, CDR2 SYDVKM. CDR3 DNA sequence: TGTGCCAGCAGCCCCGGACTAGCGGGAGTCGAGCAGTACTTC. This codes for CASSPGLAGVEQYF. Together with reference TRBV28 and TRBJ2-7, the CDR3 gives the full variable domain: DVKVTQSSRYLVKRTGEKVFLECVQDMDHENMFWYRQDPGLGLRLIYFSYDVKMKEKGDIPEGYSVSREKKERFSLILESASTNQTSMYLCASSPGLAGVEQYFGPGTRLTVT.

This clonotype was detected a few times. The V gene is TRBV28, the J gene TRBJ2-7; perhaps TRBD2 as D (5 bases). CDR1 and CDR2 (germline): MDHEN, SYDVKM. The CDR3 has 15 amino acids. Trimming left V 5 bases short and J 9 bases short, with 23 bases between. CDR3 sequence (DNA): TGTGCCAGCAGTCGTCAAGCGGTTCATAACCGCGGGCAGTACGTC. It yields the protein CASSRQAVHNRGQYV.

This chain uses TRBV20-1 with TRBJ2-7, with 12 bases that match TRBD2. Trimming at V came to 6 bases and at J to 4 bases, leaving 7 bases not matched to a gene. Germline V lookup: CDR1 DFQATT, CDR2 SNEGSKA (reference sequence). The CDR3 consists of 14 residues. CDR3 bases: TGCAGTGCGCCTCGGACTAGCGGGGAGTACGAGCAGTACTTC. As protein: CSAPRTSGEYEQYF.

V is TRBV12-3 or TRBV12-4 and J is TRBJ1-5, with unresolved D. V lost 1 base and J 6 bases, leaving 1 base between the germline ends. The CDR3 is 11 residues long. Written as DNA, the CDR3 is TGTGCCAGCAGTTTAGGTCAGCCCCAGCATTTT. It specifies CASSLGQPQHF.

The DNA for the CDR3 is TGCAGCGGGGCGGCGGGTGGAAACACCATATATTTT. Its protein product is CSGAAGGNTIYF. The rearrangement links TRBV29-1 to TRBJ1-3; D uncertain. CDR3 size: 12 residues. V dropped 7 bases and J dropped 3 bases, with 10 bases sitting between them. CDR1 is SQVTM, CDR2 ANQGSEA, per germline.

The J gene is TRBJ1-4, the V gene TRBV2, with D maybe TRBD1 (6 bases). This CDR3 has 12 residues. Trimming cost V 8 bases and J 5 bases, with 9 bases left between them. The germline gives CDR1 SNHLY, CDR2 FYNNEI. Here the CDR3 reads CASRTDNEKLFF. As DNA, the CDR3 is TGTGCCAGCCGGACAGACAATGAAAAACTGTTTTTT.

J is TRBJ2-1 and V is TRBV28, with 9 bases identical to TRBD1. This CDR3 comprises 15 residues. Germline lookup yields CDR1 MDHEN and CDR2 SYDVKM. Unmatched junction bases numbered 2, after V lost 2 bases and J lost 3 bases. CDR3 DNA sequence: TGTGCCAGCAGTTTAGGACAGGGGAGCTACAATGAGCAGTTCTTC. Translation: CASSLGQGSYNEQFF.

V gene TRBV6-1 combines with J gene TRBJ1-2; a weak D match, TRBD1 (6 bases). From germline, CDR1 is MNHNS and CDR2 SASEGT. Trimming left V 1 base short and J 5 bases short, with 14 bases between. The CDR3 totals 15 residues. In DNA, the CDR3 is TGTGCCAGCAGTGAAGTGGGCAGGGGTTTATATGGCTACACCTTC. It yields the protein CASSEVGRGLYGYTF.